This T cell receptor beta chain was captured in a study of T-cell reconstitution after alpha-beta-depleted transplantation in children. Study results and caveats: Surviving recipient T cells and thymic progenitors produced the high day-60 TCRbeta diversity seen in some patients. Reportedly, only several hundred clones from non-depleted graft cells drove alpha-beta T-cell counts at about two months.

V was cut by 6 bases and J by 0 bases, with 3 bases left in between. The CDR3 length is 13 residues. The germline V gene encodes CDR1 SGHVS and CDR2 FQNEAQ. Details on this clonotype: The antigen is undetermined.

The authors prepared the TCRbeta library with unique molecular identifiers. One entry per CDR3 protein, called by TCRdb with MiXCR from the PCR reads. The data contain some 140,000 distinct CDR3 sequences, approximately 8.7% of them singletons. The sequence derives from a girl under three years old who had a stem cell transplant for combined immunodeficiency, so the T cells may come from the graft donor. The genes are TRBV7-8 and TRBJ2-6, with no clear D. The sample in question was PBMCs, mostly from graft donor cells, obtained 180 days after TCRalphabeta/CD19-depleted stem cell transplant. In DNA, the CDR3 is TGTGCCAGCAGAAACTCTGGGGCCAACGTCCTGACTTTC. Translating gives CASRNSGANVLTF. Combining the CDR3 with reference TRBV7-8 and TRBJ2-6 gives the whole variable domain GAGVSQSPRYKVAKRGQDVALRCDPISGHVSLFWYQQALGQGPEFLTYFQNEAQLDKSGLPSDRFFAERPEGSVSTLKIQRTQQEDSAVYLCASRNSGANVLTFGAGSRLTVL.